This entry lists 2 T cell receptor beta chains sequenced from one sample in a study of CD8+ T cells in alopecia areata. Sequencing templates came from extracted RNA that was reverse transcribed into cDNA. Repertoires were generated with immunoSEQ multiplex PCR, while TCRdb's copy carries only in-frame clones and drops some. The table has more than 200,000 clones, roughly 66% seen once. The treatment was: oral pan-JAK inhibitor, 5-10 mg twice daily. This specimen consisted of CD4+ T cells sorted from blood, obtained at week 44, from a patient treated with tofacitinib. All receptors come from a human donor with alopecia areata.

The chain employs TRBV6-1 and TRBJ1-1; D may be TRBD1 (5 bases). This CDR3 is built from 12 residues. V lost 3 bases and J lost 11, with 13 bases in between. CDR1 MNHNS and CDR2 SASEGT come from the germline V gene. The CDR3 sequence is CASSEGGRVAFF. The CDR3 bases are TGTGCCAGCAGTGAGGGAGGCAGGGTGGCTTTCTTT.

This chain joins TRBV5-1 and TRBJ2-7; D not certain. The CDR3 has 14 residues. The V end was cut by 0 bases, the J end by 2 bases, with 9 bases between. Looked up from germline, CDR1 is SGHRS and CDR2 is YFSETQ. The CDR3 sequence: CASSLAGDTYEQYF. The CDR3 region has the DNA TGCGCCAGCAGCTTGGCTGGGGATACCTACGAGCAGTACTTC.